The 9 T cell receptor beta chains listed next were all sequenced from one sample in a study of T cell changes during pregnancy in multiple sclerosis. Data came from immunoSEQ multiplex PCR; TCRdb stores just in-frame clones and leaves some out. In the table there are about 42,000 clones, 87% of which are singletons. The source material was CD4+ T cells from peripheral blood mononuclear cells, sampled after pregnancy. The receptors were sampled from a female donor with multiple sclerosis, enrolled in a pregnancy study.

This chain links TRBV15 with TRBJ1-2, with 10 bases fitting TRBD1. The germline gives CDR1 LNHNV, CDR2 YYDKDF (reference sequence). CDR3 length: 17 amino acids. V shed 2 bases and J 2 bases; nucleotides not matched to a gene: 8. CDR3 sequence: CATSRFGTGEFNYGYTF. The CDR3 region has the DNA TGTGCCACCAGCAGATTCGGGACAGGGGAATTCAACTATGGCTACACCTTC.

This chain uses TRBV28 with TRBJ1-5; 7 nucleotides agree with TRBD1. The V gene's germline CDR1 is MDHEN and CDR2 SYDVKM. Losses at the gene ends were 5 bases for V and 1 base for J; bases not matched to a gene: 8. The CDR3 runs to 16 residues. CDR3 sequence reads: CASSTQGTWSNQPQHF. The CDR3 coding sequence is TGTGCCAGCAGTACACAGGGGACTTGGAGCAATCAGCCCCAGCATTTT.

This clone was found once. The V call is TRBV5-4, the J call TRBJ2-1; 10 bases line up with TRBD2. This CDR3 comprises 15 residues. V shed 2 bases and J 6 bases; nucleotides not matched to a gene: 5. Germline loops: CDR1 SGHNT, CDR2 YYREEE (reference sequence). Here the CDR3 reads CASSFITSGANEQFF. CDR3 sequence (DNA): TGTGCCAGCAGCTTTATTACTAGCGGGGCCAATGAGCAGTTCTTC.

The genes are TRBV6-1 and TRBJ1-2; no clear D gene. This CDR3 is built from 11 residues. Germline V gene data show CDR1 as MNHNS and CDR2 as SASEGT. The ends were cut back, 6 bases at V and 10 bases at J, with 12 bases in the middle. CDR3 nucleotide sequence: TGTGCCAGCAGGCGGGGATTGGACTACACCTTC. It translates to CASRRGLDYTF.

A single count supports this clone. V is TRBV2 and J is TRBJ1-2, with TRBD1 as a possible D gene (5 bases). This CDR3 contains 13 residues. V lost 3 bases, J lost 5 bases, and 10 bases lay in between. Germline V CDR1 and CDR2: SNHLY, FYNNEI. In DNA form, the CDR3 reads TGTGCCAGCAGTGACGACGGGACTTATGGCTACACCTTC. The encoded protein is CASSDDGTYGYTF.

This clone was recorded once. The V gene is TRBV28, the J gene TRBJ1-2, with D possibly TRBD1 on 6 matching bases. The germline V gene encodes CDR1 MDHEN and CDR2 SYDVKM. The CDR3 is 13 amino acids. Trimming cost V 4 bases and J 4 bases, with 10 bases left between them. The CDR3 sequence is CASSSTGVYGYTF. The CDR3 region has the DNA TGTGCCAGCAGTTCGACAGGAGTCTATGGCTACACCTTC.

The CDR3 protein is CASSFQAGQGKTFF. The CDR3 region has the DNA TGCGCCAGCAGTTTTCAAGCAGGACAGGGTAAGACTTTCTTT. The V and J genes are TRBV5-1 and TRBJ1-1; 8 nucleotides line up with TRBD1. V dropped 5 bases and J dropped 12; count of bases not matched to a gene: 15. Germline V gene sequence: CDR1 SGHRS, CDR2 YFSETQ. CDR3 length equals 14 residues.

V usage is TRBV18 and J usage is TRBJ1-6, with D possibly TRBD1 on 6 matching bases. Germline V gene sequence: CDR1 KGHSH, CDR2 LQKENI. CDR3 length: 15 amino acids. With 1 base removed from V and 7 bases from J, the gap between germline ends came to 11 bases. The chain's CDR3 is CASSPLQGRNSPLHF. CDR3 in DNA: TGTGCCAGCTCACCACTTCAGGGGAGAAATTCACCCCTCCACTTT.

This clone was counted once. The CDR3 loop reads CASSLRGWETQYF. CDR3 coding DNA: TGTGCCAGCAGCTTACGAGGTTGGGAGACCCAGTACTTC. The J gene is TRBJ2-5, the V gene TRBV5-5; no clear D. The CDR3 runs 13 residues. V was trimmed by 2 bases and J by 5 bases, leaving 10 bases between them. From germline, CDR1 is SGHKS and CDR2 YYEKEE (reference sequence).